A single sample gave rise to the 32 T cell receptor beta chains below, sequenced in a study of human T cells and chemical hapten exposure. TCRdb reanalysed the RACE reads using MiXCR and keeps one entry per CDR3 protein. Of approximately 350,000 distinct CDR3 sequences in the sample, over 6% are singletons; the top ten hold 4.5% to 6%. Time point noted: patch test 2, 6 weeks after DPC sensitization. Treatment defined: therapeutic diphenylcyclopropenone sensitization with weekly scalp DPC. The sequencing used whole blood, collected in connection with sensitization to the hapten diphenylcyclopropenone (DPC). The receptors were sampled from a woman between 18 and 29 years old with alopecia areata. Some clones in this sample may be carry-over from other donors' samples.

There are a few counts of this clonotype. The gene calls are TRBV5-1 and TRBJ1-3, with 9 bases fitting TRBD1. This CDR3 is built from 13 residues. Trimming cost V 2 bases and J 12 bases; bases outside gene matches: 6. Germline lookup yields CDR1 SGHRS and CDR2 YFSETQ. The DNA of the CDR3 is TGCGCCAGCAGCTTACCGGGACAGGGAAGCATATATTTT. This sequence encodes CASSLPGQGSIYF. Full variable domain (outside the CDR3, taken from reference TRBV5-1 and TRBJ1-3): KAGVTQTPRYLIKTRGQQVTLSCSPISGHRSVSWYQQTPGQGLQFLFEYFSETQRNKGNFPGRFSGRQFSNSRSEMNVSTLELGDSALYLCASSLPGQGSIYFGEGSWLTVV.

Of note for this clonotype: This may be a read error, as it is one base from a much larger clone. The chain links TRBV4-3 to TRBJ1-1, with D uncertain. Trimming removed 1 base from V and 4 bases from J, with 13 bases in between. In germline, CDR1 is LGHNA, CDR2 YSLEER. The length of the CDR3 is 15 residues. In DNA form, the CDR3 reads TGCGCCAGCAGCCAAGTCTGTCTGGAGGGCACTGAAGCTTTCTTT. It is translated as CASSQVCLEGTEAFF.

The chain recombines TRBV7-8 with TRBJ2-3; D ambiguous. V was cut by 6 bases and J by 0 bases, with 16 bases left in between. CDR1 is SGHVS and CDR2 is FQNEAQ in the germline V gene. The CDR3 extends over 16 amino acids. CDR3 sequence reads: CASRASRAASTDTQYF. DNA for the CDR3: TGTGCCAGCAGGGCTTCCCGGGCCGCCAGCACAGATACGCAGTATTTT. Together with reference TRBV7-8 and TRBJ2-3, the CDR3 gives the full variable domain: GAGVSQSPRYKVAKRGQDVALRCDPISGHVSLFWYQQALGQGPEFLTYFQNEAQLDKSGLPSDRFFAERPEGSVSTLKIQRTQQEDSAVYLCASRASRAASTDTQYFGPGTRLTVL.

This clonotype appeared many times. This chain links TRBV5-4 with TRBJ2-1; D unresolved. V dropped 4 bases and J dropped 8 bases, with 7 bases sitting between them. Per the germline V gene, CDR1 is SGHNT and CDR2 is YYREEE (reference sequence). This CDR3 has 11 residues. CDR3: CASSQFDEQFF. For the CDR3, the DNA is TGTGCCAGCAGCCAATTTGATGAGCAGTTCTTC.

The chain uses TRBV20-1 and TRBJ2-7; 9 bases are a match to TRBD2. The J segment lost 0 bases and the V segment lost 1 base, leaving 1 base of the junction unmatched. This CDR3 spans 14 amino acids. The germline gives CDR1 DFQATT, CDR2 SNEGSKA (reference sequence). The CDR3 DNA reads TGCAGTGCTAGAGGCGGGGGGGACTCCTACGAGCAGTACTTC. Protein product: CSARGGGDSYEQYF.

This clonotype turned up a few times. The chain joins TRBV4-2 to TRBJ2-7; TRBD1 or TRBD2 may be the D gene (6 bases each). The V gene's germline CDR1 is LGHNA and CDR2 YNFKEQ. The V end lost 1 base, the J end lost 4 bases, and 17 bases lay between the germline ends. The CDR3 is made up of 16 amino acids. The CDR3 nucleotides are TGTGCCAGCAGCCAAGGGAATGGGGGGACAACTTACGAGCAGTACTTC. It codes for CASSQGNGGTTYEQYF.

As regards this clonotype: This could be a read error, since a much larger clone is one nucleotide away. The chain is built from TRBV4-1 and TRBJ1-1; the D gene is possibly TRBD1 (6 bases). This CDR3 region has 14 residues. Germline CDR1 is MGHRA and CDR2 is YSYEKL. V was trimmed by 4 bases and J by 4 bases, leaving 13 bases between them. CDR3 protein: CASSRVGRGTEAFF. CDR3 in DNA: TGCGCCAGCAGCCGAGTAGGCAGGGGCACTGAAGCTTTCTTT.

The sample holds a few counts of this clonotype. J is TRBJ1-1 and V is TRBV6-5; no definite D call. Germline CDR1 MNHEY, CDR2 SVGAGI. Trimming removed 3 bases from V and 1 base from J, with 18 bases in between. This CDR3 has 17 amino acids. The CDR3 loop reads CASSYSLSSLENTEAFF. The CDR3 DNA is TGTGCCAGCAGTTATTCCCTGTCGTCCCTTGAGAACACTGAAGCTTTCTTT.

This clonotype showed up just a few times. The chain joins TRBV5-6 to TRBJ2-2; D call uncertain. Per the germline V gene, CDR1 is SGHDT and CDR2 is YYEEEE. Between the trimmed V and J ends, which lost 0 bases and 7 bases, there was a span of 10 bases. CDR3 length: 14 amino acids. The CDR3: CASSLALDRGELFF. The CDR3 DNA reads as TGTGCCAGCAGCTTGGCTTTGGACCGCGGGGAGCTGTTTTTT.

This clonotype was seen more than once but under ten times. The CDR3 here is CASKSGRPYEQYF. For the CDR3, the DNA is TGTGCCAGCAAATCGGGGCGACCCTACGAGCAGTACTTC. V gene TRBV28 combines with J gene TRBJ2-7; D may match TRBD1 or TRBD2 (5 bases each). Between the trimmed V and J ends, which lost 7 bases and 2 bases, there was a span of 12 bases. Germline V gene sequence: CDR1 MDHEN, CDR2 SYDVKM. The CDR3 covers 13 residues.

The rearrangement links TRBV12-3 or TRBV12-4 to TRBJ2-5; 10 bases line up with TRBD2. Trimming removed 3 bases from V and 1 base from J; junction bases left unmatched: 5. CDR3 size: 16 residues. The CDR3 protein is CASSFIAGGPQETQYF. The DNA for the CDR3 is TGTGCCAGCAGTTTTATAGCGGGGGGCCCCCAAGAGACCCAGTACTTC.

This clonotype has ten or more counts. This chain uses TRBV4-3 with TRBJ1-2; 7 nucleotides match TRBD1. Germline trimming cut 3 bases from V and 3 bases from J; bases unmatched to any gene: 10. There are 16 residues in the CDR3. Germline CDR1 and CDR2: LGHNA and YSLEER. The CDR3 reads CASSHRWEGAYYGYTF. Written as DNA, the CDR3 is TGCGCCAGCAGCCATAGATGGGAGGGGGCCTACTATGGCTACACCTTC.

This clonotype has a count of ten or more. The chain joins TRBV24-1 to TRBJ2-6; no clear D. The germline CDR1 and CDR2 sequences are KGHDR and SFDVKD. V lost 5 bases to trimming and J lost 1 base, with 5 bases between them. The CDR3 is 14 residues long. The CDR3 DNA follows: TGTGCCACCAGTGTTGGGTCTGGGGCCAACGTCCTGACTTTC. Translated: CATSVGSGANVLTF.

The sample holds many counts of this clonotype. The gene calls are TRBV6-2 or TRBV6-3 and TRBJ1-2; possibly TRBD1 for D (5 bases). The CDR3 has 13 amino acids. CDR1 MNHEY and CDR2 SVGEGT come from the germline V gene. The V end was cut by 5 bases, the J end by 8 bases, with 15 bases between. CDR3 loop: CASSPTGGKGYTF. CDR3 DNA: TGTGCCAGCAGTCCCACAGGAGGGAAGGGCTACACCTTC.

This clonotype was seen many times. This rearrangement joins TRBV4-1 to TRBJ1-1, with D possibly being TRBD1 (5 bases). V lost 1 base and J lost 4, with 13 bases in between. Germline CDR1 and CDR2: MGHRA and YSYEKL. The CDR3 totals 15 residues. The CDR3 DNA is TGCGCCAGCAGCCAAGCGGGACGGCTGGGCACTGAAGCTTTCTTT. Protein product: CASSQAGRLGTEAFF.

Only a few counts were recorded for this clonotype. The chain recombines TRBV5-1 with TRBJ2-4; 8 nucleotides line up with TRBD1. The CDR3 runs 15 residues. The trim removed 3 bases at V and 8 bases at J, leaving 10 bases unmatched. CDR1 and CDR2 from the germline V gene are SGHRS and YFSETQ. The CDR3 DNA follows: TGCGCCAGCAGCTACAGGCAGGGGGCGGTTGACATTCAGTACTTC. It specifies CASSYRQGAVDIQYF.

This clonotype was detected ten times or more. The chain carries TRBV24-1 and TRBJ2-6; D not resolved. The CDR3 is 14 amino acids. V dropped 4 bases and J dropped 2 bases, with 5 bases sitting between them. The V gene's germline CDR1 is KGHDR and CDR2 SFDVKD. The CDR3 spells CATSDHAGANVLTF. CDR3 nucleotides: TGTGCCACCAGTGACCATGCTGGGGCCAACGTCCTGACTTTC.

The V gene is TRBV2, the J gene TRBJ2-3, with 8 nucleotides matching TRBD1. After removal of 7 bases from V and 5 bases from J, the junction contained 11 bases not matched to a gene. Germline CDR1 is SNHLY and CDR2 is FYNNEI. This CDR3 is 15 amino acids long. CDR3 nucleotide sequence: TGTGCCAGCACAGCACAGGGGACAGGAGGAGATACGCAGTATTTT. Its translation: CASTAQGTGGDTQYF.

This clonotype was seen repeatedly, ten times or more. The rearrangement joins TRBV25-1 to TRBJ1-2; D unresolved. The CDR3 length is 12 residues. CDR1 and CDR2 (germline): MGHDK, SYGVNS. Between the trimmed V and J ends, which lost 8 bases and 4 bases, there was a span of 11 bases. The DNA of the CDR3 is TGTGCCAGCTCTCGGCATGGCTATGGCTACACCTTC. It translates to CASSRHGYGYTF.

This clonotype occurred a few times. This chain links TRBV5-1 with TRBJ2-4; possible D gene TRBD2, 6 bases. Germline CDR1 is SGHRS and CDR2 is YFSETQ. The CDR3 has 17 amino acids. V was trimmed by 5 bases and J by 1 base, leaving 19 bases between them. This chain's CDR3 is CASSGGLQSGAKNIQYF. The CDR3 DNA is TGCGCCAGCAGTGGGGGACTTCAATCTGGGGCCAAAAACATTCAGTACTTC.

This clonotype occurred many times. The V gene is TRBV12-3 or TRBV12-4, the J gene TRBJ2-7; possibly TRBD2 for D (5 bases). There are 12 residues in the CDR3. V lost 7 bases to trimming and J lost 5 bases, with 12 bases between them. The CDR3 here is CASTRPGNEQYF. For the CDR3, the DNA is TGTGCCAGCACCCGCCCCGGGAACGAGCAGTACTTC.

This clonotype was found a few times. The chain is built from TRBV4-3 and TRBJ2-7; the D gene is possibly TRBD2 (5 bases). This CDR3 is built from 14 residues. Germline V gene data show CDR1 as LGHNA and CDR2 as YSLEER. V lost 4 bases, J lost 4 bases, and 14 bases lay in between. The CDR3, as DNA: TGCGCCAGCAGCCTTCTCCCCGGGAATTACGAGCAGTACTTC. It translates to CASSLLPGNYEQYF.

The genes are TRBV5-5 and TRBJ1-1, with D perhaps matching TRBD1 (5 bases). The CDR3 runs 14 residues. Trimming cost V 1 base and J 2 bases, with 9 bases left between them. Germline V gene data show CDR1 as SGHKS and CDR2 as YYEKEE (reference sequence). CDR3 DNA sequence: TGTGCCAGCAGCTTGCGGGACGGCAACACTGAAGCTTTCTTT. Translating gives CASSLRDGNTEAFF.

This clonotype was seen just once. The gene calls are TRBV5-1 and TRBJ2-2; 9 bases fit TRBD1. Germline assignment: CDR1 SGHRS and CDR2 YFSETQ. After removal of 4 bases from V and 2 bases from J, the junction contained 3 bases not matched to a gene. The CDR3 loop spans 15 amino acids. The chain's CDR3 is CASSPGQGNTGELFF. The CDR3 DNA is TGCGCCAGCAGCCCGGGACAGGGCAACACCGGGGAGCTGTTTTTT.

This clonotype was counted a few times. J is TRBJ1-2 and V is TRBV24-1, with D unresolved. The CDR3 is 12 amino acids. Germline V gene data show CDR1 as KGHDR and CDR2 as SFDVKD. Trimming took 3 bases from V and 4 from J, leaving 5 bases between them. CDR3 sequence reads: CATSDGIYGYTF. The DNA for the CDR3 is TGTGCCACCAGTGATGGGATCTATGGCTACACCTTC.

This clonotype was observed at least ten times. The chain joins TRBV3-1 to TRBJ1-3; D remains ambiguous. The germline V and J ends were trimmed by 0 bases and 2 bases, with 2 bases remaining between them. The CDR3 sequence is 13 residues long. The germline V gene encodes CDR1 LGHDT and CDR2 YNNKEL (reference sequence). CDR3 in amino acids: CASSQDPGNTIYF. In DNA, the CDR3 is TGTGCCAGCAGCCAAGATCCTGGAAACACCATATATTTT.

This clonotype was detected ten times or more. The rearrangement uses TRBV6-2 or TRBV6-3 and TRBJ1-2; D remains ambiguous. The ends were cut back, 8 bases at V and 1 base at J, with 14 bases in the middle. This CDR3 is built from 14 residues. Germline lookup yields CDR1 MNHEY and CDR2 SVGEGT. The chain's CDR3 is CASLRASSNYGYTF. The DNA of the CDR3 is TGTGCCAGCCTCAGAGCGAGCAGTAACTATGGCTACACCTTC.

This clonotype was seen more than once but under ten times. The chain has TRBV6-2 or TRBV6-3 and TRBJ1-4; the D gene is possibly TRBD1 (6 bases). V was trimmed by 6 bases and J by 0 bases, leaving 17 bases between them. Looked up from germline, CDR1 is MNHEY and CDR2 is SVGEGT. This CDR3 comprises 17 residues. The CDR3 sequence: CASSPGQHIATNEKLFF. CDR3 DNA: TGTGCCAGCAGCCCTGGACAGCATATTGCAACTAATGAAAAACTGTTTTTT.

This clonotype was seen ten or more times. The CDR3 protein is CASSLVSIYF. The CDR3 region has the DNA TGTGCCAGCAGTTTAGTCTCCATATATTTT. This chain links TRBV12-3 or TRBV12-4 with TRBJ1-3, with D unresolved. This CDR3 has 10 residues. The V and J ends lost 1 base and 11 bases respectively, with 3 bases between them.

The V call is TRBV11-3, the J call TRBJ2-7; D gene ambiguous. Trimming pared 0 bases from V and 2 bases from J, leaving 5 bases between. Germline CDR1 is SGHNT and CDR2 is YENEEA. This CDR3 has 13 amino acids. The CDR3 reads CASSLEPTYEQYF. For the CDR3, the DNA is TGTGCCAGCAGCTTAGAACCGACCTACGAGCAGTACTTC.

The chain combines TRBV6-6 with TRBJ2-5; no firm D call. The V gene's germline CDR1 is MNHNY and CDR2 SVGAGI (reference sequence). The CDR3 is made up of 14 amino acids. V was trimmed by 0 bases and J by 0 bases, leaving 5 bases between them. The CDR3 DNA reads as TGTGCCAGCAGTTACTCGGGCAACCAAGAGACCCAGTACTTC. Translation: CASSYSGNQETQYF.

This clonotype was recorded at least ten times. This chain joins TRBV29-1 and TRBJ1-1; tentatively, D is TRBD1 (6 bases). Trimming pared 7 bases from V and 6 bases from J, leaving 18 bases between. Germline CDR1 is SQVTM and CDR2 is ANQGSEA. The CDR3 runs 13 residues. CDR3 residues: CSADRTVFAEAFF. The CDR3 region has the DNA TGCAGCGCGGATCGGACAGTGTTTGCTGAAGCTTTCTTT. Combining the CDR3 with reference TRBV29-1 and TRBJ1-1 gives the whole variable domain SAVISQKPSRDICQRGTSLTIQCQVDSQVTMMFWYRQQPGQSLTLIATANQGSEATYESGFVIDKFPISRPNLTFSTLTVSNMSPEDSSIYLCSADRTVFAEAFFGQGTRLTVV.